This T cell receptor (beta chain) is from a study of T-cell memory formation after mild COVID-19. On the study more broadly: TCR clusters largely stayed donor specific. Study-wide results and caveats: Those CD4+ clones that contracted were mainly in CM and EM (CD8+ ones in EMRA). The authors did not confirm SARS-CoV-2 specificity of second-wave clones peaking day 37.

15 amino acids form the CDR3, both terminal residues included. TCR alpha and TCR beta cDNA libraries with sample barcodes and UMIs came from 5'RACE using constant-segment primers. TCRdb fed the 5' RACE reads into MiXCR, producing one record per CDR3 protein. This table holds about 470,000 distinct CDR3 sequences, roughly 18% found once. In its sample, this clonotype was seen many times. What it binds is not known. It is unclear where the CDR3 begins or ends on the DNA, so no DNA is shown, and the CDR3 is as TCRdb lists it. Sequenced: PBMCs or a T cell subset sorted from them (not recorded which). The V and J genes are TRBV12-3 or TRBV12-4 and TRBJ2-1; the table calls TRBD2, which could not be checked here. The source of this sequence is an adult woman who had mild COVID-19 (a few samples of this study predate the infection). Cell type and time point are not known. CDR3 residues: CASSWGFGTSGGKFF.